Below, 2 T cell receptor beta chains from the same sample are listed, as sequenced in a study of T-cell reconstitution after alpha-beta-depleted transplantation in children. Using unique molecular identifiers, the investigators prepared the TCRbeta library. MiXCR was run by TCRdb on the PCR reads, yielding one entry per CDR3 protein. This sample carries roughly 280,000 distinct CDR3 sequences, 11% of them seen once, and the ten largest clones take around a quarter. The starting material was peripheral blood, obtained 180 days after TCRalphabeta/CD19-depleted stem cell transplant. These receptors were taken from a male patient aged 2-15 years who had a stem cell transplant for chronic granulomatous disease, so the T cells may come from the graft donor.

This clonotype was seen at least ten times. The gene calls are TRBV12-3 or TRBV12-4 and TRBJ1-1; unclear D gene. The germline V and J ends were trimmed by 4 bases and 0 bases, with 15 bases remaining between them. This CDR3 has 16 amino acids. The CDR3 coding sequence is TGTGCCAGCAGTTCTGGCGCCCCCCTTTTGAACACTGAAGCTTTCTTT. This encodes CASSSGAPLLNTEAFF.

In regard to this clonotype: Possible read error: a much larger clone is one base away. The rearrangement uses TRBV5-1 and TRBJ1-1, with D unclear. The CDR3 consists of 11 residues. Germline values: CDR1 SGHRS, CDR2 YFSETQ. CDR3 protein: CASSLGAEASF. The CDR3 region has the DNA TGCGCCAGCAGCTTGGGAGCCGAAGCTTCCTTT.